This T cell receptor beta chain originates from a study of CD8 T cells in Susac syndrome. An amount of RNA that ranged from roughly 0.45 to 1 ug was reverse transcribed with random hexamers. TCRdb recomputed calls from the immunoSEQ multiplex PCR reads with MiXCR, one row per CDR3 protein. The data show about 150,000 distinct CDR3 sequences, approximately 95% seen once. In germline, CDR1 is MGHRA, CDR2 YSYEKL. V lost 3 bases and J lost 12; bases outside the gene matches: 3. The CDR3 length is 11 residues. The clonotype was recovered from a human donor with Susac syndrome. The chain employs TRBV4-1 and TRBJ2-7; 9 nucleotides align to TRBD1. The sample consisted of CD4+ T cells from PBMCs. As DNA, the CDR3 is TGCGCCAGCAGCCAGGGGACAGGGCGGTACTTC. It is translated as CASSQGTGRYF.